The clone carrying this T cell receptor (beta chain) has a single count. Data came from immunoSEQ multiplex PCR; TCRdb stores just in-frame clones and leaves some out. The table records about 130,000 clones, approximately 80% of them present only once. This record comes from a study of blood T cell repertoires in COVID-19. Turning to the study itself: Acute-phase and convalescent COVID-19 samples originated in the United States, Italy and Spain.

This CDR3 contains 19 residues. Deletions cut 4 bases from V and 2 bases from J, with 26 bases between. From germline, CDR1 is KGHSH and CDR2 LQKENI. Sequenced input: peripheral blood. This TCR derives from a woman aged 45-60 years with acute or convalescent COVID-19. This rearrangement joins TRBV18 to TRBJ1-1; maybe TRBD1 (6 bases). CDR3 DNA sequence: TGTGCCAGCTCACTCGACGATTCGGGACATTGGATATCAAACACTGAAGCTTTCTTT. The encoded protein is CASSLDDSGHWISNTEAFF. Variable domain in full (rest from reference TRBV18 and TRBJ1-1): NAGVMQNPRHLVRRRGQEARLRCSPMKGHSHVYWYRQLPEEGLKFMVYLQKENIIDESGMPKERFSAEFPKEGPSILRIQQVVRGDSAAYFCASSLDDSGHWISNTEAFFGQGTRLTVV.